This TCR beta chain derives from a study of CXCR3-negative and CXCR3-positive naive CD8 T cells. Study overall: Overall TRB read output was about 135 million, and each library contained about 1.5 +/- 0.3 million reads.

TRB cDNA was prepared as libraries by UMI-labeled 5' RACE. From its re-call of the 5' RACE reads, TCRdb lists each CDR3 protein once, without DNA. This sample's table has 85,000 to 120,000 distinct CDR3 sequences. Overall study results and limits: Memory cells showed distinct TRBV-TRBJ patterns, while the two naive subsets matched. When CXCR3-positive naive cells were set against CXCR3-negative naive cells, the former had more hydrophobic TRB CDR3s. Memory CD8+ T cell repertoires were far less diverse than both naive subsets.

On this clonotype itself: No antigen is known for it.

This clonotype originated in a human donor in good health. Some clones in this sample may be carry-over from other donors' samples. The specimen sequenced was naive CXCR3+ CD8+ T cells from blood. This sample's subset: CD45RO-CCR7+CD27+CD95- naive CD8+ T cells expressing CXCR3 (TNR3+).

CDR3 amino acids: CASSPPDGLDTQYF. V is TRBV18 and J is TRBJ2-3. The CDR3 sequence is 14 residues long. In germline, CDR1 is KGHSH, CDR2 LQKENI.